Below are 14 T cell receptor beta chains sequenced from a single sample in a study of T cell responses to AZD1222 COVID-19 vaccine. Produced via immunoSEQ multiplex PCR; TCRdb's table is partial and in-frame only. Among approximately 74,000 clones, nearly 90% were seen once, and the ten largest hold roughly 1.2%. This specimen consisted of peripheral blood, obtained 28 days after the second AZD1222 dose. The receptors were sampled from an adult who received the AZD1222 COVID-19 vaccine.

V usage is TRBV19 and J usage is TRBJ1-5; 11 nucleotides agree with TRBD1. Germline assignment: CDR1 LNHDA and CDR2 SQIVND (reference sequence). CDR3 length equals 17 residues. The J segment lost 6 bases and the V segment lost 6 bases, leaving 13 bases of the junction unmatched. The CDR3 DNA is TGTGCCAGTAGCCCCACAGCGGACAGGGGGCTGGGTCAGCCCCAGCATTTT. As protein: CASSPTADRGLGQPQHF. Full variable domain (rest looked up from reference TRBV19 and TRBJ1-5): DGGITQSPKYLFRKEGQNVTLSCEQNLNHDAMYWYRQDPGQGLRLIYYSQIVNDFQKGDIAEGYSVSREKKESFPLTVTSAQKNPTAFYLCASSPTADRGLGQPQHFGDGTRLSIL.

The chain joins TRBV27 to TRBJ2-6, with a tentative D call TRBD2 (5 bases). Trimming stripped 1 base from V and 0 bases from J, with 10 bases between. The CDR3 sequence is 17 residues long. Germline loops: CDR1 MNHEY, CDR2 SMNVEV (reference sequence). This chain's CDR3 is CASSLYRGTSGANVLTF. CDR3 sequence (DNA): TGTGCCAGCAGTTTATATCGGGGTACCTCTGGGGCCAACGTCCTGACTTTC.

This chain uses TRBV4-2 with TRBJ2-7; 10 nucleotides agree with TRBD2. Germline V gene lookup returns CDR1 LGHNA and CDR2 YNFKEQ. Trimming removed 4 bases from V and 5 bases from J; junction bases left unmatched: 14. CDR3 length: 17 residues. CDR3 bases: TGTGCCAGCAGCCCCCTGGGAGCTAGCGGGAGATCCCACGAGCAGTACTTC. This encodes CASSPLGASGRSHEQYF.

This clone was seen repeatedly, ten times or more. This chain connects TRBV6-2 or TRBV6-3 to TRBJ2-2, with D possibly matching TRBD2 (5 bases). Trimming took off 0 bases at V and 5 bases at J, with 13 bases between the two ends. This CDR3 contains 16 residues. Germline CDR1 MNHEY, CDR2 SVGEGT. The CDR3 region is CASSYSVGVWTGELFF. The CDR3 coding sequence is TGTGCCAGCAGTTACTCGGTGGGAGTATGGACCGGGGAGCTGTTTTTT.

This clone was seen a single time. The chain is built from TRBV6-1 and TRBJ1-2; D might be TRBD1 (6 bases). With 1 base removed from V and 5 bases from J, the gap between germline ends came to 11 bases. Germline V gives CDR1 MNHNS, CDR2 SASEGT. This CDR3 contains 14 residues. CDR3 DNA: TGTGCCAGCAGTGAAGAGACAGGAAGATATGGCTACACCTTC. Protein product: CASSEETGRYGYTF.

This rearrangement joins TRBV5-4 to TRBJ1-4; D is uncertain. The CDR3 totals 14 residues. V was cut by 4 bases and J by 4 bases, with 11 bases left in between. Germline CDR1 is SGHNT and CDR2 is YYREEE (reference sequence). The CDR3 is CASSPSDGNEKLFF. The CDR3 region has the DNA TGTGCCAGCAGCCCGTCGGACGGTAATGAAAAACTGTTTTTT.

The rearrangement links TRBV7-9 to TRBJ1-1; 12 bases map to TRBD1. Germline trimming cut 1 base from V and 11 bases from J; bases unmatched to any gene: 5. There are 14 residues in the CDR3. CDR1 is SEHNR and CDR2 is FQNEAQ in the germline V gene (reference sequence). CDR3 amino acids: CASSLGDRGLVAFF. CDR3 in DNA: TGTGCCAGCAGCTTAGGGGACAGGGGGCTTGTGGCTTTCTTT.

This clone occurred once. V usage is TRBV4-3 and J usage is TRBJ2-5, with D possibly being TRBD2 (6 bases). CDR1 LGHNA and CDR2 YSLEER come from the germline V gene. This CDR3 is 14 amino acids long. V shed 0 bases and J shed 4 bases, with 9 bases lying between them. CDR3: CASSQELGGETQYF. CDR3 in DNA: TGCGCCAGCAGCCAAGAGCTGGGAGGAGAGACCCAGTACTTC.

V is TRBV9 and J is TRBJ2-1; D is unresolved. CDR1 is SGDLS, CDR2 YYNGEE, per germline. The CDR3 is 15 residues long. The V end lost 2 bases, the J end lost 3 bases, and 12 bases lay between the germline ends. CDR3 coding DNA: TGTGCCAGCAGCGTGGGCTTACCCATCTACAATGAGCAGTTCTTC. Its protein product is CASSVGLPIYNEQFF.

The CDR3 loop reads CASSISGKYNEQFF. The DNA for the CDR3 is TGCGCCAGCAGCATTAGCGGGAAGTACAATGAGCAGTTCTTC. The chain joins TRBV5-1 to TRBJ2-1; 8 nucleotides agree with TRBD2. Per the germline V gene, CDR1 is SGHRS and CDR2 is YFSETQ. V gave up 4 bases and J gave up 4 bases; unmatched junction bases: 4. This CDR3 contains 14 residues.

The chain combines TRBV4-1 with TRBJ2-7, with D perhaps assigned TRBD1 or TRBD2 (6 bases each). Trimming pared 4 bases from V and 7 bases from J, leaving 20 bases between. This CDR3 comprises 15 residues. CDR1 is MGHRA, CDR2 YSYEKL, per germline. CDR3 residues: CASSLGGRGVEEQYF. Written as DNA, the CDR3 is TGCGCCAGCAGCCTCGGGGGCAGGGGTGTGGAAGAGCAGTACTTC.

Here the CDR3 DNA reads TGCAGCGTTGAGACGGGGCCGTACACTGAAGCTTTCTTT. This encodes CSVETGPYTEAFF. The chain employs TRBV29-1 and TRBJ1-1, with D tentatively TRBD1 (5 bases). This CDR3 is built from 13 residues. In germline, CDR1 is SQVTM, CDR2 ANQGSEA. Trimming took 3 bases from V and 3 from J, leaving 11 bases between them.

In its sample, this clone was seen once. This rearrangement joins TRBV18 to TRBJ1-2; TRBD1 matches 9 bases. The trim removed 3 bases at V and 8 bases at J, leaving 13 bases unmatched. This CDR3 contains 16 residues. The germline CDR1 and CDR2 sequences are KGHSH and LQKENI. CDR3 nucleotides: TGTGCCAGCTCACCGACAGGGGGAAAAATTGATCGCGGCTACACCTTC. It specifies CASSPTGGKIDRGYTF.

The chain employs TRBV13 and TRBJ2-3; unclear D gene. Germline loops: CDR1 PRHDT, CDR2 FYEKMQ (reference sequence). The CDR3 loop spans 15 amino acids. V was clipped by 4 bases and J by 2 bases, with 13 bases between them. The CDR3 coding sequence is TGTGCCAGCAGCTCCCTCCCTGGGCCCACAGATACGCAGTATTTT. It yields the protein CASSSLPGPTDTQYF.